These 25 T cell receptor beta chains were all obtained from the same sample, sequenced in a study of blood T cell repertoires in COVID-19 (dated by TCRdb to about 2020). The library was produced with the immunoSEQ multiplex PCR assay. TCRdb provides this immuneACCESS table in a form limited to in-frame rearrangements. Some clones are lacking; in checked studies, under half of them reflect an unresolved V gene, and why the rest are absent is not known. This sample comprises over 200,000 clones, 88% of them detected only once. Over 4% of the sample belongs to the ten largest clones. The sequencing input was peripheral blood. The receptors stem from a man aged 60 to 69 who had recovered from COVID-19.

The chain links TRBV10-3 to TRBJ2-7; no clear D gene. The V and J ends lost 6 bases and 3 bases respectively, with 15 bases between them. Germline assignment: CDR1 ENHRY and CDR2 SYGVKD. The CDR3 is 14 residues long. CDR3 DNA: TGTGCCATCAGCGCGTCAGGATATAGCTACGAGCAGTACTTC. Its protein is CAISASGYSYEQYF.

In this sample, this clone turned up a few times. The genes are TRBV21-1 and TRBJ1-1; the tabulated D call, TRBD1, remains unverified against the DNA. TRBV21-1 is a pseudogene locus. CDR3 length equals 19 residues. CDR3 bases: TGTGCCAGCAGCAAAGCGCTTTACCGACAGGGATACTTGAACACTGAAGCTTTCTTT. This encodes CASSKALYRQGYLNTEAFF.

The rearrangement uses TRBV4-1 and TRBJ1-2; D uncertain. V was pared by 1 base and J by 5 bases, with 5 bases between. The germline CDR1 and CDR2 sequences are MGHRA and YSYEKL. The length of the CDR3 is 12 residues. Written as DNA, the CDR3 is TGCGCCAGCAGCCAAGCCTCGTATGGCTACACCTTC. It specifies CASSQASYGYTF.

The chain couples TRBV19 to TRBJ1-5; D gene uncertain. Germline-derived CDR1 and CDR2 are LNHDA and SQIVND (reference sequence). The CDR3 spans 15 residues. V shed 4 bases and J shed 6 bases, with 16 bases lying between them. The CDR3: CASSNPLKISQPQHF. In DNA form, the CDR3 reads TGTGCCAGTAGTAACCCGTTAAAAATCAGTCAGCCCCAGCATTTT.

This chain joins TRBV19 and TRBJ1-2; 10 bases align to TRBD1. This CDR3 is 20 amino acids long. CDR1 and CDR2 (germline): LNHDA, SQIVND (reference sequence). The junction had 20 bases not matched to a gene; V was cut back by 3 bases and J by 4 bases. CDR3 in amino acids: CASSIPTPGTGAAPPYGYTF. The CDR3, as DNA: TGTGCCAGTAGTATTCCTACCCCCGGGACAGGGGCCGCACCCCCCTATGGCTACACCTTC.

The chain joins TRBV11-3 to TRBJ2-6; perhaps TRBD2 as D (5 bases). Trimming took off 5 bases at V and 2 bases at J, with 13 bases between the two ends. This CDR3 is built from 16 residues. In germline, CDR1 is SGHNT, CDR2 YENEEA. The CDR3 bases are TGTGCCAGCAGCGGAACCCGGGGTACTGGGGCCAACGTCCTGACTTTC. Protein: CASSGTRGTGANVLTF. The whole variable domain, filled in from reference TRBV11-3 and TRBJ2-6, reads EAGVVQSPRYKIIEKKQPVAFWCNPISGHNTLYWYLQNLGQGPELLIRYENEEAVDDSQLPKDRFSAERLKGVDSTLKIQPAELGDSAVYLCASSGTRGTGANVLTFGAGSRLTVL.

This clone appeared a single time. The chain carries TRBV4-2 and TRBJ2-1, with 9 bases lining up with TRBD2. After removal of 4 bases from V and 7 bases from J, the junction contained 14 bases not matched to a gene. The germline V gene encodes CDR1 LGHNA and CDR2 YNFKEQ. The CDR3 covers 17 residues. CDR3 sequence: CASSPHPGTSTANEQFF. The CDR3 bases are TGTGCCAGCAGCCCCCACCCCGGGACTAGCACAGCGAATGAGCAGTTCTTC.

The chain combines TRBV7-8 with TRBJ1-4; TRBD1 matches 12 bases. With 5 bases clipped from V and 7 bases from J, the junction kept 5 bases outside the gene matches. Germline loops: CDR1 SGHVS, CDR2 FQNEAQ. This CDR3 is 15 amino acids long. The CDR3 loop reads CASSPGTGGREKLFF. In DNA form, the CDR3 reads TGTGCCAGCAGCCCGGGGACAGGGGGCCGTGAAAAACTGTTTTTT.

The sample holds one count of this clone. The CDR3 loop reads CASSTISGEGEAFF. CDR3 DNA sequence: TGCGCCAGCAGCACGATATCGGGGGAGGGAGAAGCTTTCTTT. The rearrangement joins TRBV5-1 to TRBJ1-1; possibly TRBD1 for D (5 bases). Germline CDR1 and CDR2: SGHRS and YFSETQ. This CDR3 is built from 14 residues. Trimming cost V 4 bases and J 8 bases, with 18 bases left between them.

This sequence joins TRBV28 and TRBJ2-7; TRBD2 might be the D (6 bases). This CDR3 contains 14 residues. V was clipped by 4 bases and J by 2 bases, with 12 bases between them. Per the germline V gene, CDR1 is MDHEN and CDR2 is SYDVKM. The CDR3 DNA reads as TGTGCCAGCAGTTCCCACGGGACTCCCTACGAGCAGTACTTC. Amino acid sequence: CASSSHGTPYEQYF.

This clone has just a few counts. DNA for the CDR3: TGTGCCAGCAGTGAAGGGGGGCCGGGGCACTCACCCCTCCACTTT. This gives the protein CASSEGGPGHSPLHF. The chain has TRBV2 and TRBJ1-6; a weak D match, TRBD1 (6 bases). The CDR3 extends over 15 amino acids. Trimming stripped 1 base from V and 10 bases from J, with 14 bases between. Germline lookup yields CDR1 SNHLY and CDR2 FYNNEI.

This chain links TRBV18 with TRBJ1-2; D unresolved. This CDR3 comprises 12 residues. Trimming took 3 bases from V and 8 from J, leaving 10 bases between them. Looked up from germline, CDR1 is KGHSH and CDR2 is LQKENI. CDR3 protein: CASSPAGGGYTF. The CDR3 DNA follows: TGTGCCAGCTCACCGGCTGGAGGGGGCTACACCTTC.

DNA of the CDR3: TGCGCCAGCATAGGGGTAATCAATCAGCCCCAGCATTTT. Protein product: CASIGVINQPQHF. This chain joins TRBV10-2 and TRBJ1-5; maybe TRBD1 (5 bases). Germline V gives CDR1 WSHSY, CDR2 SAAADI. The CDR3 is made up of 13 amino acids. V lost 7 bases to trimming and J lost 3 bases, with 10 bases between them.

The chain links TRBV25-1 to TRBJ1-2; D is unclear. This CDR3 has 15 residues. Trimming pared 2 bases from V and 8 bases from J, leaving 18 bases between. Germline V gene sequence: CDR1 MGHDK, CDR2 SYGVNS. This chain's CDR3 is CASSETRGLYAGYTF. DNA for the CDR3: TGTGCCAGCAGTGAAACCCGAGGCCTATATGCGGGCTACACCTTC.

The chain has TRBV7-8 and TRBJ2-7; 8 nucleotides agree with TRBD1. CDR1 and CDR2 (germline): SGHVS, FQNEAQ. After removal of 6 bases from V and 3 bases from J, the junction contained 10 bases not matched to a gene. The CDR3 runs to 15 residues. The CDR3 nucleotides read TGTGCCAGCAGGTCCCCCGGGACAGGTATCTACGAGCAGTACTTC. It specifies CASRSPGTGIYEQYF.

This chain joins TRBV30 and TRBJ1-5; 11 bases map to TRBD1. The CDR3 is 16 residues long. With 5 bases clipped from V and 5 bases from J, the junction kept 11 bases outside the gene matches. CDR1 is GTSNPN, CDR2 SVGIG, per germline (reference sequence). This chain's CDR3 is CAWDNGRTGGDQPQHF. The DNA of the CDR3 is TGTGCCTGGGATAACGGGAGGACAGGGGGCGATCAGCCCCAGCATTTT. The full variable domain, with the rest looked up from reference TRBV30 and TRBJ1-5, is SQTIHQWPATLVQPVGSPLSLECTVEGTSNPNLYWYRQAAGRGLQLLFYSVGIGQISSEVPQNLSASRPQDRQFILSSKKLLLSDSGFYLCAWDNGRTGGDQPQHFGDGTRLSIL.

The rearrangement links TRBV19 to TRBJ2-3; D is uncertain. Between the trimmed V and J ends, which lost 7 bases and 4 bases, there was a span of 9 bases. The CDR3 consists of 12 residues. The germline CDR1 and CDR2 sequences are LNHDA and SQIVND (reference sequence). The CDR3 loop is CASKASADTQYF. In DNA form, the CDR3 reads TGTGCCAGTAAGGCTAGTGCAGATACGCAGTATTTT.

The CDR3 reads CSTLTEEAFF. CDR3 nucleotide sequence: TGCAGCACTTTGACAGAAGAAGCTTTCTTT. The chain uses TRBV29-1 and TRBJ1-1; TRBD1 might be the D (5 bases). V lost 8 bases to trimming and J lost 8 bases, with 12 bases between them. CDR3 length: 10 amino acids. Germline V gives CDR1 SQVTM, CDR2 ANQGSEA.

This clone has a handful of counts. The J gene is TRBJ1-1, the V gene TRBV3-1 (or the pseudogene TRBV3-2), with 10 bases identical to TRBD1. With V trimmed by 1 base and J by 4 bases, 0 bases remained unmatched. Germline values: CDR1 LGHDT, CDR2 YNNKEL (reference sequence). The CDR3 length is 14 residues. Here the CDR3 DNA reads TGTGCCAGCAGCCAAGGGACAGGGGGCACTGAAGCTTTCTTT. Protein: CASSQGTGGTEAFF.

DNA for the CDR3: TGTGCCAGCAGCCAACGGGGGTGGGCTACAGCTTTCTTT. Amino acids: CASSQRGWATAFF. V and J are TRBV7-2 and TRBJ1-1; tentatively, D is TRBD1 (5 bases). Per the germline V gene, CDR1 is SGHTA and CDR2 is FQGNSA. The CDR3 is 13 amino acids. The ends were cut back, 5 bases at V and 10 bases at J, with 17 bases in the middle.

The chain recombines TRBV6-4 with TRBJ1-6; 8 bases align to TRBD1. Trimming took 0 bases from V and 9 from J; bases not matched to a gene: 4. CDR1 and CDR2 from the germline V gene are MRHNA and SNTAGT. CDR3 length: 15 amino acids. The CDR3 region is CASSDSTGESSPLHF. The CDR3 bases are TGTGCCAGCAGTGACTCGACAGGGGAAAGTTCACCCCTCCACTTT.

The chain combines TRBV9 with TRBJ1-1; D is undetermined. Germline CDR1 and CDR2: SGDLS and YYNGEE. This CDR3 comprises 13 residues. V shed 0 bases and J shed 8 bases, with 11 bases lying between them. CDR3 in amino acids: CASSVVQAHEAFF. The CDR3 region has the DNA TGTGCCAGCAGCGTAGTCCAGGCCCACGAAGCTTTCTTT.

The chain has TRBV11-2 and TRBJ2-7; 9 bases are shared with TRBD1. CDR1 is SGHAT and CDR2 is FQNNGV in the germline V gene. The CDR3 runs to 14 residues. Germline trimming cut 3 bases from V and 4 bases from J; bases unmatched to any gene: 4. Here the CDR3 reads CASSFGTGKYEQYF. CDR3 nucleotide sequence: TGTGCCAGCAGCTTCGGGACAGGGAAGTACGAGCAGTACTTC.

The chain has TRBV5-3 and TRBJ2-7, with a weak D call TRBD2 (6 bases). TRBV5-3 qualifies as an ORF whose function is uncertain. V dropped 2 bases and J dropped 0 bases, with 15 bases sitting between them. The CDR3 extends over 16 amino acids. The CDR3 is CARSFRGAAPSYEQYF. In DNA form, the CDR3 reads TGTGCCAGAAGCTTCCGCGGGGCGGCCCCCTCCTACGAGCAGTACTTC.

This chain connects TRBV30 to TRBJ1-3; 7 positions agree with TRBD1. The trim removed 2 bases at V and 2 bases at J, leaving 3 bases unmatched. CDR1 is GTSNPN, CDR2 SVGIG, per germline (reference sequence). The CDR3 loop spans 14 amino acids. The CDR3 DNA is TGTGCCTGGAGTCCAGGGGGGACTGGAAACACCATATATTTT. It codes for CAWSPGGTGNTIYF.